This T cell receptor (beta chain) appears in the sequencing data of a study of T-cell reconstitution after alpha-beta-depleted transplantation in children (dated by TCRdb to about 2016). About the investigation overall: T-cell immune reconstitution after TCRalphabeta/CD19-depleted allogeneic hematopoietic cell transplantation in children was quantitatively tracked in the study by means of TCR repertoire profiling.

Preparation of the library involved PCR. TCRdb shows the sequencer as Illumina HiSeq 2500. To normalize quantification of the TCRbeta repertoire, the TCR libraries were built with molecular barcoding that relied on unique molecular identifiers. TCRdb trimmed the raw reads at Q25, called clones with MiXCR and kept productive beta chains. Rows matching on CDR3 protein sequence are summarized as one entry with the most common DNA and genes. Recorded for this sample are approximately 490,000 distinct CDR3 sequences; around 13% of them occurred a single time. About 5.4% of the sample is taken by the ten largest. V gives up 0 bases and J gives up 2 bases, and the segment between their germline ends measures 11 bases. Counted from cysteine to phenylalanine, this CDR3 has 16 amino acids. The only DNA kept is the CDR3, 48 bases in frame from the first base. According to the germline V gene (reference sequence), CDR1 reads LNHNV and CDR2 reads YYDKDF.

There are a few counts of this clonotype. No antigen is known for it. One base away there is no much larger clone; base qualities are not given. Material: PBMCs from the stem cell graft donor, obtained from the stem cell graft. The chain employs TRBV15 and TRBJ1-3, with the D gene not confidently named. This TCR derives from a human donor who donated a stem cell graft to a child with combined immunodeficiency. In nucleotide form, the sequence is TGTGCCACCAGCAGAGATGCCCGGCAGACTGGAAACACCATATATTTT. The resulting protein is CATSRDARQTGNTIYF.